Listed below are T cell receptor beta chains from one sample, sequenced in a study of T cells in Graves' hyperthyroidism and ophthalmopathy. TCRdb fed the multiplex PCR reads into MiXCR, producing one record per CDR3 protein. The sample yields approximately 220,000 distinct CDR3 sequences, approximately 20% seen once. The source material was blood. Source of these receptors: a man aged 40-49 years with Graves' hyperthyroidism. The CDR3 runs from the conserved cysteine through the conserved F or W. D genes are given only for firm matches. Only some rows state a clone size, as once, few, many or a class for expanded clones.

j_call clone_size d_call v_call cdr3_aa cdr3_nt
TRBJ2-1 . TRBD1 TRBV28 CASRGTGGHYNEQFF TGTGCCAGCAGGGGGACAGGGGGCCACTACAATGAGCAGTTCTTC
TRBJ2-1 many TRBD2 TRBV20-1 CKGVGAGAYNEQFF TGCAAAGGAGTAGGAGCGGGGGCCTACAATGAGCAGTTCTTC
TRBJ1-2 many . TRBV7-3 CASSPTGPTNYGYTF TGTGCCAGCAGCCCCACAGGGCCAACTAACTATGGCTACACCTTC
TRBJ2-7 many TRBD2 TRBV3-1 CASSPHGLAGGAFNEQYF TGTGCCAGCAGCCCCCATGGACTAGCGGGGGGGGCATTCAACGAGCAGTACTTC
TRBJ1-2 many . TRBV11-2 CASSSWGYGYTF TGTGCCAGCAGCTCTTGGGGCTATGGCTACACCTTC
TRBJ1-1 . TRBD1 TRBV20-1 CSATSGTGLTEAFF TGCAGTGCCACGAGCGGGACAGGGCTCACTGAAGCTTTCTTT
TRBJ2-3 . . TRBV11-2 CASSLEPLARDTQYF TGTGCCAGCAGCTTAGAGCCCCTAGCAAGAGATACGCAGTATTTT
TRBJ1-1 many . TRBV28 CASPPPQGLNTEAFF TGTGCCAGCCCCCCCCCACAGGGATTAAACACTGAAGCTTTCTTT
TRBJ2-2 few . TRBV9 CASSVDPSEGTGELFF TGTGCCAGCAGCGTAGATCCCTCCGAAGGTACCGGGGAGCTGTTTTTT
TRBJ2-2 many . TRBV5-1 CASSLSTGATGELFF TGCGCCAGCAGCTTGTCGACAGGTGCCACCGGGGAGCTGTTTTTT
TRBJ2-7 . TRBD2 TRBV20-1 CSANLAGGPGNEQYF TGCAGTGCTAATCTGGCGGGAGGGCCCGGGAACGAGCAGTACTTC
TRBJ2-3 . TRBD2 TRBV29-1 CSVDRLAGGQDTQYF TGCAGCGTTGATAGACTAGCGGGGGGGCAAGATACGCAGTATTTT
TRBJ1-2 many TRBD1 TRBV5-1 CASSIRTGDGYTF TGCGCCAGCAGCATTCGGACAGGGGACGGCTACACCTTC
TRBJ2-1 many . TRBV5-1 CASSQGLQYNEQFF TGCGCCAGCAGCCAGGGACTCCAATACAATGAGCAGTTCTTC